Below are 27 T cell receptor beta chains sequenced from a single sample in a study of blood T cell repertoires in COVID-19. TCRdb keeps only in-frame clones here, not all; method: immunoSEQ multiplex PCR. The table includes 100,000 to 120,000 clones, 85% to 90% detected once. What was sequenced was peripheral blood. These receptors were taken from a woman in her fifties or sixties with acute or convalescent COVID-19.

CDR3 nucleotides: TGCGCCAGCAGCTTGATAGGGCCAGGGGGCCCTGAAGCTTTCTTT. Translated, it gives CASSLIGPGGPEAFF. V gene TRBV5-1 combines with J gene TRBJ1-1; 8 nucleotides line up with TRBD1. CDR3 length equals 15 residues. CDR1 and CDR2 from the germline V gene are SGHRS and YFSETQ. Losses at the gene ends were 1 base for V and 6 bases for J; bases not matched to a gene: 8.

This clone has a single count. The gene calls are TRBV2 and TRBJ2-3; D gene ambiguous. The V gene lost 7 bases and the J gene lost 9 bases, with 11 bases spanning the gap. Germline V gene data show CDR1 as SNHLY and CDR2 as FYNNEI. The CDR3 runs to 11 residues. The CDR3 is CASTPQLTQYF. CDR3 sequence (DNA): TGTGCCAGCACCCCACAATTAACGCAGTATTTT.

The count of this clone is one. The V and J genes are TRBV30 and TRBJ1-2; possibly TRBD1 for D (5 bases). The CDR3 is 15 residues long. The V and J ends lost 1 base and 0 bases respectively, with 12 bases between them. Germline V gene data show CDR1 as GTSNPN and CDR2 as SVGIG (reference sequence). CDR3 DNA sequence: TGTGCCTGGAGTGCATGGGGCGGAACTAACTATGGCTACACCTTC. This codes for CAWSAWGGTNYGYTF.

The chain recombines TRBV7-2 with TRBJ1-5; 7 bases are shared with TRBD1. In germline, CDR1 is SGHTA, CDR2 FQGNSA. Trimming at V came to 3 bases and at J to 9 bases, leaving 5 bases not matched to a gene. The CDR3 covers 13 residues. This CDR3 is CASSFGQAWPQHF. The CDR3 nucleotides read TGTGCCAGCAGCTTCGGACAGGCCTGGCCCCAGCATTTT.

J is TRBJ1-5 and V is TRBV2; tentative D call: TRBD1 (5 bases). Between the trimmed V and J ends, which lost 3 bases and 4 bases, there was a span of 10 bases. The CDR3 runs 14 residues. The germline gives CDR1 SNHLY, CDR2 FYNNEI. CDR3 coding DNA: TGTGCCAGCAGTGATACCAGGGTAAATCAGCCCCAGCATTTT. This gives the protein CASSDTRVNQPQHF.

The CDR3 DNA reads as TGTGCCAGCAGTGCAGGGACTAGCCTCCTACGTGGCTACACCTTC. Its protein product is CASSAGTSLLRGYTF. The chain is built from TRBV11-2 and TRBJ1-2, with a possible D match to TRBD1 (5 bases). The CDR3 has 15 amino acids. Between the trimmed V and J ends, which lost 6 bases and 7 bases, there was a span of 21 bases. Germline assignment: CDR1 SGHAT and CDR2 FQNNGV.

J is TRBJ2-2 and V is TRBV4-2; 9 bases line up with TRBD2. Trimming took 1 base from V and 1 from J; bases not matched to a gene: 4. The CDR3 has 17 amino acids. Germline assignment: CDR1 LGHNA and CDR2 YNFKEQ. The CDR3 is CASSQGIAGENTGELFF. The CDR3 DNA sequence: TGTGCCAGCAGCCAAGGAATAGCGGGGGAGAACACCGGGGAGCTGTTTTTT.

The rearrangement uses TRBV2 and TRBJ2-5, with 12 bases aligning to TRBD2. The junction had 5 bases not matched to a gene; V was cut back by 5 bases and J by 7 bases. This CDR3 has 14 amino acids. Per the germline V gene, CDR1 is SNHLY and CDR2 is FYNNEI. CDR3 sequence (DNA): TGTGCCAGCAGTTATCTAGCGGGAGGGGGGACCCAGTACTTC. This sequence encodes CASSYLAGGGTQYF.

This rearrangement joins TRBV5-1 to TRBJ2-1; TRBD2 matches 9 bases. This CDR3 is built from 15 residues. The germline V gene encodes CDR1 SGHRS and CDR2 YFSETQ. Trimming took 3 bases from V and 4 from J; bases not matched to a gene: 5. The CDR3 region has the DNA TGCGCCAGCAGCTGGGGACTAGCTCAATACAATGAGCAGTTCTTC. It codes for CASSWGLAQYNEQFF.

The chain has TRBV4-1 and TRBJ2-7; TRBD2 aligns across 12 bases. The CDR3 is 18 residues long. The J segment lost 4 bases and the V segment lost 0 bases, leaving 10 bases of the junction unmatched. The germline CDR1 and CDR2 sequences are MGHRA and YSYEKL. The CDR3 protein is CASSQDPQTSGRGYEQYF. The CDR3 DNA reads TGCGCCAGCAGCCAAGATCCGCAGACTAGCGGGAGAGGTTACGAGCAGTACTTC.

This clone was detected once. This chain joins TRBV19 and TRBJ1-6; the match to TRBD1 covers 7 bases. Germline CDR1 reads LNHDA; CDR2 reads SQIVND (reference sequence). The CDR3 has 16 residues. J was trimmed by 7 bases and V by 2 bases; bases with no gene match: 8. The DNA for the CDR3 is TGTGCCAGTAGTATAATCGGACAGGTAGTGAATTCACCCCTCCACTTT. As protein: CASSIIGQVVNSPLHF.

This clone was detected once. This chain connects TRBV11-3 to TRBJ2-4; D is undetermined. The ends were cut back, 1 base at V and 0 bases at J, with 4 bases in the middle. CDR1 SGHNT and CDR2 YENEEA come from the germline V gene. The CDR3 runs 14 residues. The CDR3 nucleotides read TGTGCCAGCAGCTTAGGACAAGCCAAAAACATTCAGTACTTC. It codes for CASSLGQAKNIQYF.

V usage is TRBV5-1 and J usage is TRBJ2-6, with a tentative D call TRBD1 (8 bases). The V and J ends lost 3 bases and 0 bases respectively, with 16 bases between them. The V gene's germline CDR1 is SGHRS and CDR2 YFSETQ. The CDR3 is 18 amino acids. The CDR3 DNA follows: TGCGCCAGCAGCTCACAGGGGGAGGGCCTCTCTGGGGCCAACGTCCTGACTTTC. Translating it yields CASSSQGEGLSGANVLTF.

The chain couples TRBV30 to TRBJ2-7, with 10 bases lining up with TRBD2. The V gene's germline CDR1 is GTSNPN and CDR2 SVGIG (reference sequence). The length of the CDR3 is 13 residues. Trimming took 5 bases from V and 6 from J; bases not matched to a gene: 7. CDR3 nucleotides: TGTGCCTGGGCTAGCGGGGGACTAAGCGAGCAGTACTTC. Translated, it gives CAWASGGLSEQYF.

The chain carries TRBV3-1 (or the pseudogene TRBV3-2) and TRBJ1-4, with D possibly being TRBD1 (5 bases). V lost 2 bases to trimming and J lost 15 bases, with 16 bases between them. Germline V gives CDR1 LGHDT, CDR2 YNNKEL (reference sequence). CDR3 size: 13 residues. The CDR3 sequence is CASSQNFRGSLFF. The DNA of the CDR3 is TGTGCCAGCAGCCAAAATTTCCGGGGGTCGTTGTTTTTT.

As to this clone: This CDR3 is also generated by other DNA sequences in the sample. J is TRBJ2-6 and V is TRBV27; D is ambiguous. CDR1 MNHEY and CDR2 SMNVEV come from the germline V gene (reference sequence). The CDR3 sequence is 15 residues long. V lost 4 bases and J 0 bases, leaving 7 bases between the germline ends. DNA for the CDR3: TGTGCCAGCAGTTCCCATAGCTCTGGGGCCAACGTCCTGACTTTC. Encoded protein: CASSSHSSGANVLTF.

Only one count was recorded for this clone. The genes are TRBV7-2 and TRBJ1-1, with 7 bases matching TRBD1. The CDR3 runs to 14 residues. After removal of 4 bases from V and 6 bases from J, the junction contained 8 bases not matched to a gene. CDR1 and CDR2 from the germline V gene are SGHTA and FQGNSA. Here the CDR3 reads CASSSQTGKAEAFF. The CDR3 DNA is TGTGCCAGCAGCTCCCAGACAGGGAAGGCTGAAGCTTTCTTT.

The chain's CDR3 is CASSELAAYNEQFF. The CDR3 DNA sequence: TGTGCCAGCAGTGAACTAGCGGCCTACAATGAGCAGTTCTTC. The V and J genes are TRBV6-1 and TRBJ2-1, with TRBD2 matching over 7 bases. With 2 bases clipped from V and 2 bases from J, the junction kept 0 bases outside the gene matches. The CDR3 has 14 amino acids. Germline V gene sequence: CDR1 MNHNS, CDR2 SASEGT.

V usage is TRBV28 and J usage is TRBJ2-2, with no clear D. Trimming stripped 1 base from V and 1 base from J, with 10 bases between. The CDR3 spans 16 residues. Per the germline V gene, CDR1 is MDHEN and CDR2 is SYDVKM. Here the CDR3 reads CASSLFPGLNTGELFF. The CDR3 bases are TGTGCCAGCAGTTTATTTCCGGGTCTGAACACCGGGGAGCTGTTTTTT.

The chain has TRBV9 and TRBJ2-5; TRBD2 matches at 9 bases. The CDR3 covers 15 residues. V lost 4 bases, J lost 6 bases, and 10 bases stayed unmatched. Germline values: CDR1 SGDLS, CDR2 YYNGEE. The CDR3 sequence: CASSLGGTSLKTQYF. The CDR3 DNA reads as TGTGCCAGCAGCTTGGGGGGGACTAGCCTGAAGACCCAGTACTTC. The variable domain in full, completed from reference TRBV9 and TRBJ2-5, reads DSGVTQTPKHLITATGQRVTLRCSPRSGDLSVYWYQQSLDQGLQFLIQYYNGEERAKGNILERFSAQQFPDLHSELNLSSLELGDSALYFCASSLGGTSLKTQYFGPGTRLLVL.

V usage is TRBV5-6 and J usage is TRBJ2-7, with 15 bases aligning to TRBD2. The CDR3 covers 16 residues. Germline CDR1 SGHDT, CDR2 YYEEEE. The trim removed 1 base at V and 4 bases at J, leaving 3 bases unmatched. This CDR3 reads CASSLLGTSGRYEQYF. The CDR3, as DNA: TGTGCCAGCAGCTTGCTCGGGACTAGCGGGAGGTACGAGCAGTACTTC.

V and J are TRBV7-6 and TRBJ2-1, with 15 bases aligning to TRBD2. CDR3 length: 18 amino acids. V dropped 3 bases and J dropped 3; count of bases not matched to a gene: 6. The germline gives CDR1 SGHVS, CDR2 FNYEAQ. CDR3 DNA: TGTGCCAGCAGCTTTGGACTAGCGGGAGGGTCCCTCTACAATGAGCAGTTCTTC. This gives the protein CASSFGLAGGSLYNEQFF.

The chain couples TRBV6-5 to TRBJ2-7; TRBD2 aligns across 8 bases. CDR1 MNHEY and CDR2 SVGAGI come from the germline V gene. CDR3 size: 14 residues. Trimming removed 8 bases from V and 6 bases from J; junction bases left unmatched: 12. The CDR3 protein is CASGTRRLASEQYF. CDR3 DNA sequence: TGTGCCAGCGGGACTAGGAGATTAGCGTCCGAGCAGTACTTC.

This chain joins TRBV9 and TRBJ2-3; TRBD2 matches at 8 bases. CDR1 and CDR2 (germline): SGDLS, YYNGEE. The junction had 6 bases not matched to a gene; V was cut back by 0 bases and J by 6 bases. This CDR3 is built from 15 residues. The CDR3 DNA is TGTGCCAGCAGCGTAGGAACGGGAGGGGCGGATACGCAGTATTTT. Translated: CASSVGTGGADTQYF.

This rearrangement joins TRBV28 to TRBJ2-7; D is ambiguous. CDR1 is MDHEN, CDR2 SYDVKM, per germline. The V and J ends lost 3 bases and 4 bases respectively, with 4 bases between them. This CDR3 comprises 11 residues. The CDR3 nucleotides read TGTGCCAGCAGTTTCGCGTACGAGCAGTACTTC. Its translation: CASSFAYEQYF.

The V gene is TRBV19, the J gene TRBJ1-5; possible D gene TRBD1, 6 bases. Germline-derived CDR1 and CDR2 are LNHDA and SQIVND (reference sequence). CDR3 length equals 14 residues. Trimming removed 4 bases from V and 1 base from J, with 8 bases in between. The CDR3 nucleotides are TGTGCCAGTAGTAGGGGGCTGAGCAATCAGCCCCAGCATTTT. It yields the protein CASSRGLSNQPQHF.

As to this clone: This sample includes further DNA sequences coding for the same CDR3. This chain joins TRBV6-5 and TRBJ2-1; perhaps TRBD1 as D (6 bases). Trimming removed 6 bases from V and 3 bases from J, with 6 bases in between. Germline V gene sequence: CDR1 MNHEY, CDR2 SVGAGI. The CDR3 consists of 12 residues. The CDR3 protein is CASRDSYNEQFF. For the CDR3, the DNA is TGTGCCAGCAGGGACAGCTACAATGAGCAGTTCTTC.